These 28 T cell receptor beta chains share one sample of origin, sequenced in a study of cytomegalovirus exposure and HLA in healthy donors. PCR amplification relied on 60 Vbeta primers (plus 13 Jbeta primers). The repertoire was sequenced with immunoSEQ multiplex PCR; TCRdb's copy has only in-frame clones and lacks some. Of about 73,000 clones in the sample, less than 85% were seen once. Sequenced material: PBMCs. All receptors derive from a male donor in good health and CMV-seronegative.

The sample holds one count of this clone. A junction end diverges from the germline sequence, so it may reflect a read error. The rearrangement joins TRBV6-1 to TRBJ1-2, with unresolved D. The CDR3 loop spans 13 amino acids. Germline CDR1 MNHNS, CDR2 SASEGT. The CDR3 loop reads CASSDRTGYGYPF. CDR3 bases: TGTGCCAGCAGTGATCGGACTGGCTATGGCTACCCCTTC.

This chain links TRBV29-1 with TRBJ2-1; D ambiguous. CDR3 length equals 11 residues. Germline V lookup: CDR1 SQVTM, CDR2 ANQGSEA. With 1 base removed from V and 5 bases from J, the gap between germline ends came to 3 bases. The CDR3 spells CSVEADNEQFF. The CDR3 region has the DNA TGCAGCGTTGAAGCCGACAATGAGCAGTTCTTC.

This clone has only a few counts. V gene TRBV19 combines with J gene TRBJ1-6, with D possibly TRBD1 on 5 matching bases. CDR1 is LNHDA and CDR2 is SQIVND in the germline V gene (reference sequence). The ends were cut back, 5 bases at V and 8 bases at J, with 13 bases in the middle. This CDR3 region has 14 residues. The CDR3 region is CASSLGGGDSPLHF. The CDR3 bases are TGTGCCAGTAGTCTGGGGGGTGGGGATTCACCCCTCCACTTT.

This sequence joins TRBV4-3 and TRBJ2-7; 9 bases agree with TRBD2. The closer fit of TRBJ2-1 to the DNA end suggests the J call may be wrong. The CDR3 totals 17 residues. Germline loops: CDR1 LGHNA, CDR2 YSLEER. CDR3 loop: CASSQEISGGIYNEQFF. In DNA form, the CDR3 reads TGCGCCAGCAGCCAAGAGATTAGCGGGGGCATCTACAATGAGCAGTTCTTC.

This rearrangement joins TRBV10-3 to TRBJ2-5; the match to TRBD2 covers 7 bases. This CDR3 is 16 amino acids long. The trim removed 4 bases at V and 1 base at J, leaving 9 bases unmatched. Germline loops: CDR1 ENHRY, CDR2 SYGVKD. CDR3 protein: CAISVGGRGVQETQYF. CDR3 DNA: TGTGCCATCAGTGTGGGCGGACGGGGGGTCCAAGAGACCCAGTACTTC.

The CDR3 sequence: CASSLQDRGWRGNVLTF. The CDR3 DNA is TGTGCCAGCAGCCTTCAAGACAGGGGTTGGCGGGGCAACGTCCTGACTTTC. The chain uses TRBV7-9 and TRBJ2-6, with 8 bases identical to TRBD1. J was trimmed by 9 bases and V by 5 bases; bases with no gene match: 15. CDR1 is SEHNR and CDR2 is FQNEAQ in the germline V gene (reference sequence). CDR3 length: 17 residues.

The chain is built from TRBV11-2 and TRBJ2-7; 7 bases map to TRBD1. The V segment lost 0 bases and the J segment 3 bases; nucleotides outside the gene matches: 11. The CDR3 runs to 17 residues. The germline gives CDR1 SGHAT, CDR2 FQNNGV. The CDR3: CASSLDLSGRGIYEQYF. In DNA, the CDR3 is TGTGCCAGCAGCTTAGATCTAAGTGGCAGGGGGATCTACGAGCAGTACTTC.

This chain links TRBV27 with TRBJ2-2; 10 nucleotides align to TRBD1. Germline CDR1 reads MNHEY; CDR2 reads SMNVEV (reference sequence). V lost 8 bases and J lost 4; bases outside the gene matches: 4. There are 14 residues in the CDR3. The CDR3 DNA is TGTGCCAGCCTTAGGACAGGGGGCACCGGGGAGCTGTTTTTT. Translation: CASLRTGGTGELFF.

This clone was seen a few times. The V and J genes are TRBV6-6 and TRBJ2-7; D is possibly TRBD1 (5 bases). The CDR3 runs to 11 residues. V lost 2 bases and J 7 bases, leaving 6 bases between the germline ends. Germline values: CDR1 MNHNY, CDR2 SVGAGI (reference sequence). CDR3 amino acids: CASSYKGEQYF. The CDR3 bases are TGTGCCAGCAGTTACAAGGGGGAGCAGTACTTC.

The genes are TRBV5-1 and TRBJ1-5; TRBD1 agrees at 7 bases. The ends lost 3 bases at V and 2 bases at J; junction bases unmatched: 5. There are 15 residues in the CDR3. Per germline, CDR1 SGHRS and CDR2 YFSETQ. CDR3 in DNA: TGCGCCAGCAGCTCCTCCGGGACAGGCAATCAGCCCCAGCATTTT. The encoded protein is CASSSSGTGNQPQHF. Supplemented by reference TRBV5-1 and TRBJ1-5, the full variable domain reads KAGVTQTPRYLIKTRGQQVTLSCSPISGHRSVSWYQQTPGQGLQFLFEYFSETQRNKGNFPGRFSGRQFSNSRSEMNVSTLELGDSALYLCASSSSGTGNQPQHFGDGTRLSIL.

The chain is built from TRBV28 and TRBJ1-2; 10 bases line up with TRBD1. Germline V lookup: CDR1 MDHEN, CDR2 SYDVKM. J was trimmed by 8 bases and V by 7 bases; bases with no gene match: 13. This CDR3 is 15 amino acids long. CDR3 nucleotide sequence: TGTGCCAGCACCATCGGGACAGGGGATAATCGAGGCTACACCTTC. It yields the protein CASTIGTGDNRGYTF.

The rearrangement uses TRBV5-1 and TRBJ1-1, with 9 bases lining up with TRBD1. Trimming took 4 bases from V and 3 from J; bases not matched to a gene: 7. The V gene's germline CDR1 is SGHRS and CDR2 YFSETQ. This CDR3 is built from 15 residues. CDR3 bases: TGCGCCAGCAGCGGGACAGGGATCACTTACACTGAAGCTTTCTTT. Amino acids: CASSGTGITYTEAFF.

This chain links TRBV5-1 with TRBJ2-5, with a tentative D call TRBD2 (6 bases). Gene TRBJ2-7 matches the end of the DNA better, so the J call may be wrong. This CDR3 comprises 16 residues. CDR1 is SGHRS, CDR2 YFSETQ, per germline. CDR3 sequence reads: CASSLIPAGTYYEQYF. CDR3 DNA: TGCGCCAGCAGCTTGATCCCCGCCGGGACTTACTACGAGCAGTACTTC.

The chain uses TRBV5-1 and TRBJ2-5, with TRBD1 matching over 7 bases. The CDR3 has 15 residues. Trimming at V came to 4 bases and at J to 3 bases, leaving 9 bases not matched to a gene. Germline V gives CDR1 SGHRS, CDR2 YFSETQ. In DNA, the CDR3 is TGCGCCAGCAGCCCAGAGACAGGGTGGGAAGAGACCCAGTACTTC. Residues: CASSPETGWEETQYF.

The sample holds a few counts of this clone. This sequence joins TRBV6-6 and TRBJ2-5; tentatively, D is TRBD2 (6 bases). Deletions cut 2 bases from V and 5 bases from J, with 12 bases between. Germline V gene sequence: CDR1 MNHNY, CDR2 SVGAGI (reference sequence). The CDR3 spans 14 residues. The CDR3: CASSYGGGKETQYF. CDR3 in DNA: TGTGCCAGCAGTTACGGTGGGGGGAAGGAGACCCAGTACTTC.

This chain joins TRBV28 and TRBJ2-4; D uncertain. The CDR3 is 10 residues long. V lost 7 bases, J lost 9 bases, and 7 bases lay in between. Germline CDR1 MDHEN, CDR2 SYDVKM. The CDR3 DNA reads TGTGCCAGCATCCCCCTCATTCAGTACTTC. Its protein is CASIPLIQYF. The full variable domain, its missing parts supplied by reference TRBV28 and TRBJ2-4, is DVKVTQSSRYLVKRTGEKVFLECVQDMDHENMFWYRQDPGLGLRLIYFSYDVKMKEKGDIPEGYSVSREKKERFSLILESASTNQTSMYLCASIPLIQYFGAGTRLSVL.

The rearrangement links TRBV11-2 to TRBJ1-2; D remains ambiguous. The V and J ends lost 4 bases and 7 bases respectively, with 13 bases between them. The CDR3 totals 13 residues. The V gene's germline CDR1 is SGHAT and CDR2 FQNNGV. In DNA form, the CDR3 reads TGTGCCAGCAGCTGGCCCGGGGTATCTGGCTACACCTTC. Its protein is CASSWPGVSGYTF.

This clone was seen only once. The J gene is TRBJ2-3, the V gene TRBV29-1, with TRBD2 identical over 10 bases. CDR1 and CDR2 from the germline V gene are SQVTM and ANQGSEA. Losses at the gene ends were 5 bases for V and 6 bases for J; bases not matched to a gene: 5. The CDR3 sequence is 13 residues long. The CDR3 reads CSVLSGGSDTQYF. The CDR3 DNA follows: TGCAGCGTTCTTAGCGGGGGGTCGGATACGCAGTATTTT.

The chain links TRBV7-2 to TRBJ2-5; 9 nucleotides match TRBD1. The CDR3 runs to 15 residues. Germline loops: CDR1 SGHTA, CDR2 FQGNSA. The ends lost 5 bases at V and 1 base at J; junction bases unmatched: 5. The CDR3 loop is CASSAVQGAQETQYF. Written as DNA, the CDR3 is TGTGCCAGCAGCGCCGTACAGGGGGCCCAAGAGACCCAGTACTTC.

V and J are TRBV12-5 and TRBJ2-5; no reliable D call. The CDR3 covers 13 residues. Trimming pared 6 bases from V and 7 bases from J, leaving 15 bases between. CDR1 is LGHNT, CDR2 FRNRAP, per germline. The CDR3 is CASGPTGSATQYF. For the CDR3, the DNA is TGTGCTAGTGGCCCGACCGGGTCCGCGACCCAGTACTTC.

This clone was picked up a small number of times. This chain connects TRBV10-2 to TRBJ2-5, with a possible D match to TRBD2 (6 bases). The CDR3 is 15 residues long. The V gene's germline CDR1 is WSHSY and CDR2 SAAADI. V was cut by 0 bases and J by 6 bases, with 14 bases left in between. CDR3 region: CASSESTRRMKTQYF. The CDR3 DNA sequence: TGCGCCAGCAGTGAGTCGACTAGAAGAATGAAGACCCAGTACTTC.

V gene TRBV5-4 combines with J gene TRBJ2-7, with 12 positions matching TRBD2. The CDR3 runs to 16 residues. CDR1 and CDR2 (germline): SGHNT, YYREEE (reference sequence). Trimming cost V 4 bases and J 2 bases; bases outside gene matches: 7. The CDR3 loop is CASSLGASGGAYEQYF. Here the CDR3 DNA reads TGTGCCAGCAGCCTAGGCGCTAGCGGGGGGGCCTACGAGCAGTACTTC. The full variable domain, in which reference TRBV5-4 and TRBJ2-7 provide the parts outside the CDR3, is ETGVTQSPTHLIKTRGQQVTLRCSSQSGHNTVSWYQQALGQGPQFIFQYYREEENGRGNFPPRFSGLQFPNYSSELNVNALELDDSALYLCASSLGASGGAYEQYFGPGTRLTVT.

The rearrangement joins TRBV5-6 to TRBJ2-3; D not resolved. The CDR3 has 15 amino acids. The V end was cut by 2 bases, the J end by 2 bases, with 12 bases between. Germline lookup yields CDR1 SGHDT and CDR2 YYEEEE. This chain's CDR3 is CASSLGLRHTDTQYF. The CDR3 bases are TGTGCCAGCAGCTTAGGCTTGCGGCACACAGATACGCAGTATTTT. The variable domain in full, with the rest retrieved from reference TRBV5-6 and TRBJ2-3, is DAGVTQSPTHLIKTRGQQVTLRCSPKSGHDTVSWYQQALGQGPQFIFQYYEEEERQRGNFPDRFSGHQFPNYSSELNVNALLLGDSALYLCASSLGLRHTDTQYFGPGTRLTVL.

This clone was detected only a few times. CDR3 in DNA: TGTGCCAGCAGCTTAGGAGACAGGGGGTGGAACACTGAAGCTTTCTTT. Its protein product is CASSLGDRGWNTEAFF. The chain couples TRBV7-2 to TRBJ1-1; 9 positions match TRBD1. The length of the CDR3 is 16 residues. Germline V CDR1 and CDR2: SGHTA, FQGNSA. The trim removed 1 base at V and 1 base at J, leaving 4 bases unmatched.

The chain is built from TRBV18 and TRBJ1-1, with 9 bases identical to TRBD1. The CDR3 contains 16 residues. Germline lookup yields CDR1 KGHSH and CDR2 LQKENI. Trimming cost V 4 bases and J 5 bases; bases outside gene matches: 11. The CDR3, as DNA: TGTGCCAGCTCACGGTTCGGACAGGGGCGGGGGACTGAAGCTTTCTTT. It translates to CASSRFGQGRGTEAFF.

The chain employs TRBV5-1 and TRBJ2-3; D may be TRBD1 (5 bases). The CDR3 is made up of 13 amino acids. V was pared by 4 bases and J by 2 bases, with 8 bases between. CDR1 is SGHRS and CDR2 is YFSETQ in the germline V gene. The CDR3 DNA follows: TGCGCCAGCAGCCTACAGGCCACAGATACGCAGTATTTT. It yields the protein CASSLQATDTQYF.

About this clone itself: A junction boundary mismatches the germline segment, possibly from a read error. The chain joins TRBV7-9 to TRBJ2-1, with D possibly matching TRBD2 (6 bases). The germline CDR1 and CDR2 sequences are SEHNR and FQNEAQ (reference sequence). This CDR3 contains 13 residues. Here the CDR3 DNA reads TGTGCCAGCAGCTTGTCCGGCGGGGTTCGGCAGCTCTTC. Protein: CASSLSGGVRQLF.

This clone came up once. This chain joins TRBV5-1 and TRBJ1-6; D unclear. V was trimmed by 4 bases and J by 8 bases, leaving 13 bases between them. Germline-derived CDR1 and CDR2 are SGHRS and YFSETQ. This CDR3 region has 14 residues. CDR3: CASSPGVSDSPLHF. DNA of the CDR3: TGCGCCAGCAGCCCGGGAGTTTCGGATTCACCCCTCCACTTT.